This entry lists 16 T cell receptor beta chains sequenced from one sample in a study of T cells in Graves' hyperthyroidism and ophthalmopathy. Amplified regions were TCR beta CDR3 sequences from RNA transcripts. Initially, a first-round RT-PCR of the TCR CDR3 employed the HTBI primer set. One entry per CDR3 protein, called by TCRdb with MiXCR from the multiplex PCR reads. The sample lists around 250,000 distinct CDR3 sequences, more than 12% seen once, with roughly 13% in the top ten. Input material: blood. Every receptor here comes from a middle-aged woman with Graves' hyperthyroidism that later progressed to Graves' ophthalmopathy.

This clonotype was counted many times. The chain recombines TRBV19 with TRBJ2-3; 7 bases align to TRBD1. Germline V CDR1 and CDR2: LNHDA, SQIVND (reference sequence). The CDR3 spans 14 residues. The junction had 9 bases not matched to a gene; V was cut back by 10 bases and J by 2 bases. The CDR3 DNA sequence: TGTGCCACCGAGGGGGCGGAATTCACAGATACGCAGTATTTT. Amino acid sequence: CATEGAEFTDTQYF.

A word on this clonotype: It is likely a read error, because the conserved phenylalanine at the end of the CDR3 is missing. The chain has TRBV29-1 and TRBJ2-7; D unclear. V lost 1 base to trimming and J lost 3 bases, with 4 bases between them. Germline CDR1 and CDR2: SQVTM and ANQGSEA. The CDR3 loop spans 11 amino acids. DNA of the CDR3: TGCAGCGTTGAAGTCAGCTACGAGCAGTACTCC. It codes for CSVEVSYEQYS.

This rearrangement joins TRBV5-1 to TRBJ2-1, with unresolved D. The CDR3 has 16 amino acids. V lost 4 bases, J lost 2 bases, and 16 bases lay in between. The germline V gene encodes CDR1 SGHRS and CDR2 YFSETQ. DNA of the CDR3: TGCGCCAGCAGCGTGGTGGCAGGTATGCCCTACAATGAGCAGTTCTTC. Translating it yields CASSVVAGMPYNEQFF.

This clonotype came up many times. The V gene is TRBV11-2, the J gene TRBJ2-7, with 13 bases fitting TRBD2. The trim removed 5 bases at V and 2 bases at J, leaving 3 bases unmatched. Germline assignment: CDR1 SGHAT and CDR2 FQNNGV. The CDR3 length is 15 residues. The CDR3 DNA is TGTGCCAGCAGCGTGGGACTAGCGGGACCCTACGAGCAGTACTTC. It yields the protein CASSVGLAGPYEQYF. The entire variable domain, with the rest obtained from reference TRBV11-2 and TRBJ2-7, is as follows: EAGVAQSPRYKIIEKRQSVAFWCNPISGHATLYWYQQILGQGPKLLIQFQNNGVVDDSQLPKDRFSAERLKGVDSTLKIQPAKLEDSAVYLCASSVGLAGPYEQYFGPGTRLTVT.

V gene TRBV11-2 combines with J gene TRBJ2-4; 7 bases align to TRBD2. The CDR3 contains 14 residues. The V and J ends lost 5 bases and 7 bases, in that order; junction bases with no gene match: 8. Germline CDR1 SGHAT, CDR2 FQNNGV. CDR3 in amino acids: CASSAGQGGNIQYF. The DNA for the CDR3 is TGTGCCAGCAGCGCCGGCCAGGGAGGGAACATTCAGTACTTC. Complete variable domain (other parts from reference TRBV11-2 and TRBJ2-4): EAGVAQSPRYKIIEKRQSVAFWCNPISGHATLYWYQQILGQGPKLLIQFQNNGVVDDSQLPKDRFSAERLKGVDSTLKIQPAKLEDSAVYLCASSAGQGGNIQYFGAGTRLSVL.

This clonotype was observed at least ten times. The CDR3 nucleotides read TGTGCCAGCAGCCTAGGGACAGGGGCATTCTACGAGCAGTACTTC. Its protein product is CASSLGTGAFYEQYF. The V call is TRBV12-3 or TRBV12-4, the J call TRBJ2-7, with TRBD1 matching over 10 bases. This CDR3 comprises 15 residues. V trimming: 6 bases; J trimming: 3 bases; junction bases outside the gene matches: 8.

This clonotype was picked up one time. V is TRBV30 and J is TRBJ1-2; 8 nucleotides align to TRBD1. This CDR3 comprises 11 residues. Germline values: CDR1 GTSNPN, CDR2 SVGIG (reference sequence). V dropped 8 bases and J dropped 4; count of bases not matched to a gene: 3. The CDR3 is CARQGSYGYTF. The CDR3 DNA is TGTGCCAGACAGGGGTCCTATGGCTACACCTTC.

This clonotype was recorded at least ten times. V is TRBV7-9 and J is TRBJ2-3; 7 nucleotides match TRBD2. This CDR3 region has 15 residues. V trimming: 2 bases; J trimming: 4 bases; junction bases outside the gene matches: 6. The germline CDR1 and CDR2 sequences are SEHNR and FQNEAQ (reference sequence). The CDR3 sequence is CASSLQREVPDTQYF. The DNA of the CDR3 is TGTGCCAGCAGCTTACAACGGGAGGTACCAGATACGCAGTATTTT.

This chain connects TRBV5-4 to TRBJ1-2, with TRBD1 matching over 10 bases. The CDR3 contains 16 residues. The trim removed 4 bases at V and 5 bases at J, leaving 11 bases unmatched. Germline lookup yields CDR1 SGHNT and CDR2 YYREEE (reference sequence). The CDR3 DNA follows: TGTGCCAGCAGCCCAAAATCACCGGGACAGGGGTATGGCTACACCTTC. It codes for CASSPKSPGQGYGYTF. The whole variable domain, filled in from reference TRBV5-4 and TRBJ1-2, reads ETGVTQSPTHLIKTRGQQVTLRCSSQSGHNTVSWYQQALGQGPQFIFQYYREEENGRGNFPPRFSGLQFPNYSSELNVNALELDDSALYLCASSPKSPGQGYGYTFGSGTRLTVV.

This clonotype has ten or more counts. The chain has TRBV12-3 or TRBV12-4 and TRBJ1-1; tentatively, D is TRBD1 (6 bases). The CDR3 covers 13 residues. The V end was cut by 5 bases, the J end by 2 bases, with 9 bases between. DNA for the CDR3: TGTGCCAGCAGTGAACAGGGAAACACTGAAGCTTTCTTT. This sequence encodes CASSEQGNTEAFF.

This clonotype was seen ten or more times. The chain is built from TRBV12-3 or TRBV12-4 and TRBJ1-4; no definite D call. Trimming cost V 5 bases and J 4 bases, with 17 bases left between them. This CDR3 is built from 16 residues. CDR3 loop: CASSPPETFGNEKLFF. For the CDR3, the DNA is TGTGCCAGCAGTCCGCCGGAGACATTCGGTAATGAAAAACTGTTTTTT.

The J gene is TRBJ1-6, the V gene TRBV3-1; a weak D match, TRBD1 (6 bases). Germline CDR1 and CDR2: LGHDT and YNNKEL (reference sequence). The V gene lost 4 bases and the J gene lost 6 bases, with 13 bases spanning the gap. CDR3 size: 15 residues. The CDR3 here is CASSLTDSSNSPLHF. In DNA, the CDR3 is TGTGCCAGCAGCCTTACGGACAGTTCTAATTCACCCCTCCACTTT.

This clonotype was recorded many times. The chain has TRBV5-1 and TRBJ2-3, with TRBD2 identical over 7 bases. V lost 0 bases and J lost 3; bases outside the gene matches: 1. CDR1 and CDR2 from the germline V gene are SGHRS and YFSETQ. CDR3 length: 14 residues. DNA for the CDR3: TGCGCCAGCAGCTTGGTGCGGGAGACAGATACGCAGTATTTT. Translated: CASSLVRETDTQYF.

This clonotype has more than one count but fewer than ten. The chain has TRBV19 and TRBJ1-3, with D possibly TRBD1 on 6 matching bases. CDR3 length equals 14 residues. From germline, CDR1 is LNHDA and CDR2 SQIVND (reference sequence). The V end lost 6 bases, the J end lost 7 bases, and 16 bases lay between the germline ends. In DNA form, the CDR3 reads TGTGCCAGTAGACGGACAGACGGGGTCAACACCATATATTTT. It codes for CASRRTDGVNTIYF.

This clonotype was detected ten times or more. The chain carries TRBV5-8 and TRBJ1-6; no definite D call. The germline V and J ends were trimmed by 0 bases and 7 bases, with 11 bases remaining between them. The CDR3 length is 15 residues. Germline CDR1 is SGHTS and CDR2 is YDEGEE. CDR3 loop: CASSLGTALNSPLHF. The CDR3 DNA reads TGTGCCAGCAGCTTGGGCACGGCCCTCAATTCACCCCTCCACTTT.

This clonotype was observed many times. This chain joins TRBV6-2 or TRBV6-3 and TRBJ2-3; 10 bases are a match to TRBD1. CDR3 size: 15 residues. Trimming at V came to 7 bases and at J to 3 bases, leaving 7 bases not matched to a gene. CDR1 is MNHEY and CDR2 is SVGEGT in the germline V gene. CDR3 residues: CASKGQGQGTDTQYF. The CDR3 coding sequence is TGTGCCAGCAAGGGACAGGGGCAGGGGACAGATACGCAGTATTTT.